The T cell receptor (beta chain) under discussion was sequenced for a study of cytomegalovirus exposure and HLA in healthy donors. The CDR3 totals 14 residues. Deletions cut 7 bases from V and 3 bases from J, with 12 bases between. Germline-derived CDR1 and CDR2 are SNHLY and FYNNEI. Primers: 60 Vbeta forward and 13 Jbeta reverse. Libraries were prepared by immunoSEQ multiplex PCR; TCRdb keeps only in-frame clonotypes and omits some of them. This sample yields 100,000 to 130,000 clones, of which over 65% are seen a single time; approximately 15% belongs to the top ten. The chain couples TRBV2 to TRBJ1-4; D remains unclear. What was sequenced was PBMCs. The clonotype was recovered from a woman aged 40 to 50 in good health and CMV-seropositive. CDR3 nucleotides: TGTGCCAGCAACCCAACCGAGTCTAATGAAAAACTGTTTTTT. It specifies CASNPTESNEKLFF.